The 6 T cell receptor beta chains below were found in one sample sequenced in a study of cytomegalovirus exposure and HLA in healthy donors. Sequencing was performed with immunoSEQ multiplex PCR; in TCRdb, only in-frame clones are kept and a portion is missing. The table shows 150,000 to 200,000 clones, with roughly three quarters occurring only once. Sequencing was carried out using PBMCs. The origin of the receptors is a woman aged 25 to 45 in good health and CMV-seronegative.

The CDR3 protein is CASSQDRQYGYTF. In DNA, the CDR3 is TGTGCCAGCAGCCAGGACAGGCAGTATGGCTACACCTTC. This rearrangement joins TRBV14 to TRBJ1-2; 7 nucleotides align to TRBD1. Germline V gives CDR1 SGHDN, CDR2 FVKESK. V shed 3 bases and J 5 bases; nucleotides not matched to a gene: 3. The CDR3 length is 13 residues. Full variable domain (missing parts from reference TRBV14 and TRBJ1-2): EAGVTQFPSHSVIEKGQTVTLRCDPISGHDNLYWYRRVMGKEIKFLLHFVKESKQDESGMPNNRFLAERTGGTYSTLKVQPAELEDSGVYFCASSQDRQYGYTFGSGTRLTVV.

J is TRBJ2-7 and V is TRBV5-1, with 8 positions matching TRBD2. With V trimmed by 6 bases and J by 0 bases, 11 bases remained unmatched. The CDR3 consists of 16 residues. CDR1 is SGHRS, CDR2 YFSETQ, per germline. This chain's CDR3 is CASTVGLDTFSYEQYF. CDR3 DNA: TGCGCCAGCACTGTGGGACTAGACACTTTCTCCTACGAGCAGTACTTC.

V is TRBV9 and J is TRBJ1-2, with a possible D match to TRBD1 (5 bases). This CDR3 is built from 18 residues. CDR1 is SGDLS, CDR2 YYNGEE, per germline. Deletions cut 4 bases from V and 0 bases from J, with 22 bases between. The CDR3 bases are TGTGCCAGCAGCATATACCCGGTTCTGGGGCCCACTAACTATGGCTACACCTTC. This encodes CASSIYPVLGPTNYGYTF.

The chain combines TRBV27 with TRBJ2-7; 11 positions match TRBD1. Germline CDR1 reads MNHEY; CDR2 reads SMNVEV (reference sequence). The CDR3 loop spans 17 amino acids. The V gene end was trimmed by 2 bases and the J gene end by 4 bases; junction bases not matched to a gene: 10. In nucleotides, the CDR3 is TGTGCCAGCAGTTTAAGAGGACAGGGGGCGTTTATATACGAGCAGTACTTC. Translated: CASSLRGQGAFIYEQYF.

The genes are TRBV18 and TRBJ1-5, with a weak D call TRBD1 (5 bases). V lost 2 bases to trimming and J lost 1 base, with 12 bases between them. The germline V gene has CDR1 KGHSH and CDR2 LQKENI. The CDR3 is 16 residues long. This CDR3 reads CASSPKGVGSNQPQHF. CDR3 coding DNA: TGTGCCAGCTCACCAAAAGGGGTCGGGAGCAATCAGCCCCAGCATTTT.

This sequence joins TRBV5-4 and TRBJ2-5; D is ambiguous. V lost 4 bases to trimming and J lost 2 bases, with 3 bases between them. CDR3 length equals 11 residues. Germline values: CDR1 SGHNT, CDR2 YYREEE (reference sequence). The CDR3 coding sequence is TGTGCCAGCAGCCAACAAGAGACCCAGTACTTC. Protein sequence: CASSQQETQYF.